This record concerns one TCR beta chain sequence. The PCR was carried out with 60 Vbeta primers and 13 Jbeta primers. Some clones are missing from TCRdb's copy, which holds only in-frame ones; the method was immunoSEQ multiplex PCR. The sample yields 150,000 to 200,000 clones, around two thirds seen once. These data are taken from a study of cytomegalovirus exposure and HLA in healthy donors. Germline values: CDR1 SGHTA, CDR2 FQGNSA. The CDR3 is made up of 15 amino acids. Trimming shortened V by 1 base and J by 1 base, and 10 bases separated the two germline ends. The sequenced material came from PBMCs. This TCR was recovered from a man aged 35 to 55 in good health and CMV-seronegative. The chain is built from TRBV7-2 and TRBJ1-1; D gene uncertain. The CDR3 protein is CASSLDLGENTEAFF. DNA for the CDR3: TGTGCCAGCAGCTTAGATCTGGGCGAGAACACTGAAGCTTTCTTT. Together with reference TRBV7-2 and TRBJ1-1, the CDR3 gives the full variable domain: GAGVSQSPSNKVTEKGKDVELRCDPISGHTALYWYRQSLGQGLEFLIYFQGNSAPDKSGLPSDRFSAERTGGSVSTLTIQRTQQEDSAVYLCASSLDLGENTEAFFGQGTRLTVV.